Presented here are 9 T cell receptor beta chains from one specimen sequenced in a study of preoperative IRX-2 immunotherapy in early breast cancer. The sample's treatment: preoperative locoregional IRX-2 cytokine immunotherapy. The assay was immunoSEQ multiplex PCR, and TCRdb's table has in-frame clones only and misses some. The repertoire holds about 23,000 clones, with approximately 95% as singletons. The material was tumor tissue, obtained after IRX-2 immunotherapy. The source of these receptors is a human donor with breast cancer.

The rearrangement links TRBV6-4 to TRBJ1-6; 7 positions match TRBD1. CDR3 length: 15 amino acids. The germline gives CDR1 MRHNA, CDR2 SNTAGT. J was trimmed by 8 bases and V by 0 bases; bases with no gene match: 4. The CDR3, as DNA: TGTGCCAGCAGTGACTCGAGGCAGGGGGATTCACCCCTCCACTTT. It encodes CASSDSRQGDSPLHF.

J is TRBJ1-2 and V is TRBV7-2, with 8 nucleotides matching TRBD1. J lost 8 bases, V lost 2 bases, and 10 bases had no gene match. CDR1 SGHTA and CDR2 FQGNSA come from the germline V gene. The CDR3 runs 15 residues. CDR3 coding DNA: TGTGCCAGCAGCTTAACCCGGGACAGGCGCCGCGGCTACACCTTC. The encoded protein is CASSLTRDRRRGYTF.

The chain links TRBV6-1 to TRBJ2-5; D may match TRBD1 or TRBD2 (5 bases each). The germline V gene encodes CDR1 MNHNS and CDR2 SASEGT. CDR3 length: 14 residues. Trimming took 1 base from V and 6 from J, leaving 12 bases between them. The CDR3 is CASSEGGTGQTQYF. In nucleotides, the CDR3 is TGTGCCAGCAGTGAAGGGGGAACGGGACAGACCCAGTACTTC.

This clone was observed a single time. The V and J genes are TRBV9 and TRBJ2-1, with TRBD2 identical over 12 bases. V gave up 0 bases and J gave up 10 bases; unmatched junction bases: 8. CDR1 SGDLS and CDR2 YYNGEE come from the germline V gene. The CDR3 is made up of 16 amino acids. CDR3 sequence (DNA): TGTGCCAGCAGCGTAGAACGGACTAGCGGGACGGGCGAGCAGTTCTTC. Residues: CASSVERTSGTGEQFF.

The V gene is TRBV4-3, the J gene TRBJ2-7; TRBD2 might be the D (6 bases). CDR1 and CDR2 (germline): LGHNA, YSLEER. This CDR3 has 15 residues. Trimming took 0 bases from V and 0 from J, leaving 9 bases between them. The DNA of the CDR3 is TGCGCCAGCAGCCAAGATGGAGGGAGCTCCTACGAGCAGTACTTC. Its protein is CASSQDGGSSYEQYF.

CDR3 DNA: TGTGCCAGCAGCTTAAAGAGCAGATCCACCGGGGAGCTGTTTTTT. Protein product: CASSLKSRSTGELFF. The chain links TRBV7-9 to TRBJ2-2, with no clear D. This CDR3 is built from 15 residues. Germline CDR1 is SEHNR and CDR2 is FQNEAQ (reference sequence). Trimming shortened V by 2 bases and J by 4 bases, and 11 bases separated the two germline ends. Variable domain in full (rest from reference TRBV7-9 and TRBJ2-2): DTGVSQNPRHKITKRGQNVTFRCDPISEHNRLYWYRQTLGQGPEFLTYFQNEAQLEKSRLLSDRFSAERPKGSFSTLEIQRTEQGDSAMYLCASSLKSRSTGELFFGEGSRLTVL.

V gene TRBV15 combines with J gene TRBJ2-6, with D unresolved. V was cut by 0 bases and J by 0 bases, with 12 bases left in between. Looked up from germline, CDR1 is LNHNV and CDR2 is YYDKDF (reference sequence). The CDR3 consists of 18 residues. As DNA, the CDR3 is TGTGCCACCAGCAGAGATCATGCAGCTCTCTCTGGGGCCAACGTCCTGACTTTC. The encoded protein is CATSRDHAALSGANVLTF.

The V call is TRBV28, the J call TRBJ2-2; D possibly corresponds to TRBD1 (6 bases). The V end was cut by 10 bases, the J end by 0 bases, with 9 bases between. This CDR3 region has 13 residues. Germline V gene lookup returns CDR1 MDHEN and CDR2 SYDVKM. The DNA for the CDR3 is TGTGCCACCGGGACATCGAACACCGGGGAGCTGTTTTTT. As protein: CATGTSNTGELFF.

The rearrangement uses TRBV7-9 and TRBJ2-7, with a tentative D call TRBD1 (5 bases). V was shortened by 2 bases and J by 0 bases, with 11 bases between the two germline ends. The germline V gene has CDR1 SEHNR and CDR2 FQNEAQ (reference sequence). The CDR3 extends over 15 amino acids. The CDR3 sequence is CASSLFSGRSYEQYF. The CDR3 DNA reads TGTGCCAGCAGCTTATTTTCAGGGCGCTCCTACGAGCAGTACTTC.